These 30 T cell receptor beta chains were all obtained from the same sample, sequenced in a study of blood T cell repertoires in COVID-19. Clones were read by immunoSEQ multiplex PCR, and TCRdb kept only the in-frame ones, dropping some. The sample has roughly 350,000 clones, 75% to 90% seen once; the top ten hold 3.6%. The sample consisted of peripheral blood. Every receptor here comes from a woman under 30 with acute or convalescent COVID-19.

V usage is TRBV10-2 and J usage is TRBJ2-2, with D possibly TRBD2 on 5 matching bases. Germline loops: CDR1 WSHSY, CDR2 SAAADI. V shed 2 bases and J shed 5 bases, with 6 bases lying between them. The CDR3 has 13 residues. In DNA, the CDR3 is TGCGCCAGCAGTGAGGGGGAGACCGGGGAGCTGTTTTTT. Residues: CASSEGETGELFF.

The chain couples TRBV7-9 to TRBJ2-1, with D perhaps matching TRBD2 (5 bases). This CDR3 contains 16 residues. Deletions cut 1 base from V and 8 bases from J, with 18 bases between. The germline gives CDR1 SEHNR, CDR2 FQNEAQ (reference sequence). The chain's CDR3 is CASSLGSSTRGDEQFF. The DNA for the CDR3 is TGTGCCAGCAGCTTAGGATCTTCGACCCGGGGTGATGAGCAGTTCTTC.

The rearrangement joins TRBV19 to TRBJ2-3; possible D gene TRBD2, 6 bases. Germline CDR1 and CDR2: LNHDA and SQIVND (reference sequence). There are 15 residues in the CDR3. Trimming removed 4 bases from V and 5 bases from J, with 16 bases in between. The CDR3 loop reads CASSTRDSEIDTQYF. In nucleotides, the CDR3 is TGTGCCAGTAGTACCCGGGACTCAGAGATAGATACGCAGTATTTT.

This clone was seen more than once but under ten times. This chain links TRBV29-1 with TRBJ1-2; no definite D call. Between the trimmed V and J ends, which lost 4 bases and 9 bases, there was a span of 9 bases. In germline, CDR1 is SQVTM, CDR2 ANQGSEA. The CDR3 sequence is 10 residues long. DNA of the CDR3: TGCAGCGTTGTAGTGGTCAGCTACACCTTC. It specifies CSVVVVSYTF. The complete variable domain, with remaining parts taken from reference TRBV29-1 and TRBJ1-2, reads SAVISQKPSRDICQRGTSLTIQCQVDSQVTMMFWYRQQPGQSLTLIATANQGSEATYESGFVIDKFPISRPNLTFSTLTVSNMSPEDSSIYLCSVVVVSYTFGSGTRLTVV.

The chain has TRBV14 and TRBJ2-7; no definite D call. Germline CDR1 is SGHDN and CDR2 is FVKESK. The CDR3 runs to 12 residues. Trimming removed 0 bases at V and 6 bases at J, with 6 bases between. CDR3: CASSQEVSEQYF. The CDR3 nucleotides are TGTGCCAGCAGCCAAGAAGTTAGCGAGCAGTACTTC.

The gene calls are TRBV25-1 and TRBJ1-5, with 7 bases identical to TRBD1. The germline V gene encodes CDR1 MGHDK and CDR2 SYGVNS. V gave up 7 bases and J gave up 6 bases; unmatched junction bases: 9. The CDR3 loop spans 14 amino acids. DNA of the CDR3: TGTGCCAGCAATCGGACAGGTAATCTTCAGCCCCAGCATTTT. Translation: CASNRTGNLQPQHF.

The chain couples TRBV20-1 to TRBJ1-1; D is uncertain. Per the germline V gene, CDR1 is DFQATT and CDR2 is SNEGSKA (reference sequence). The V gene lost 6 bases and the J gene lost 1 base, with 6 bases spanning the gap. The CDR3 sequence is 11 residues long. This CDR3 reads CSAFRNTEAFF. CDR3 nucleotides: TGCAGTGCCTTTAGGAACACTGAAGCTTTCTTT.

The genes are TRBV5-1 and TRBJ1-2, with TRBD1 identical over 7 bases. After removal of 2 bases from V and 4 bases from J, the junction contained 5 bases not matched to a gene. Germline CDR1 and CDR2: SGHRS and YFSETQ. The CDR3 consists of 14 residues. DNA for the CDR3: TGCGCCAGCAGCTTCCACCGGGACAGCTATGGCTACACCTTC. As protein: CASSFHRDSYGYTF.

As to this clone: The sample holds other DNA sequences that translate to the same CDR3. The chain is built from TRBV5-1 and TRBJ1-1; unclear D gene. Trimming shortened V by 0 bases and J by 0 bases, and 6 bases separated the two germline ends. The CDR3 length is 14 residues. Germline assignment: CDR1 SGHRS and CDR2 YFSETQ. CDR3 residues: CASSLDGMNTEAFF. CDR3 nucleotide sequence: TGCGCCAGCAGCTTGGACGGGATGAACACTGAAGCTTTCTTT.

The CDR3 loop is CATSDGFYGYTF. DNA of the CDR3: TGTGCCACCAGTGACGGGTTCTATGGCTACACCTTC. The J gene is TRBJ1-2, the V gene TRBV24-1; no firm D call. The CDR3 has 12 residues. V lost 4 bases, J lost 4 bases, and 6 bases lay in between. The germline V gene encodes CDR1 KGHDR and CDR2 SFDVKD.

This chain links TRBV7-9 with TRBJ2-2; 13 bases are a match to TRBD2. CDR3 length: 17 amino acids. J was trimmed by 4 bases and V by 1 base; bases with no gene match: 3. Germline-derived CDR1 and CDR2 are SEHNR and FQNEAQ (reference sequence). CDR3 region: CASSLGTSGSGTGELFF. CDR3 in DNA: TGTGCCAGCAGCTTAGGGACTAGCGGGAGTGGCACCGGGGAGCTGTTTTTT. The full variable domain, its missing parts supplied by reference TRBV7-9 and TRBJ2-2, is DTGVSQNPRHKITKRGQNVTFRCDPISEHNRLYWYRQTLGQGPEFLTYFQNEAQLEKSRLLSDRFSAERPKGSFSTLEIQRTEQGDSAMYLCASSLGTSGSGTGELFFGEGSRLTVL.

The chain recombines TRBV7-8 with TRBJ2-7; 10 nucleotides line up with TRBD2. V trimming: 1 base; J trimming: 5 bases; junction bases outside the gene matches: 2. This CDR3 comprises 14 residues. Germline CDR1 and CDR2: SGHVS and FQNEAQ. The CDR3 sequence is CASSLVAGGDEQYF. The CDR3 DNA reads TGTGCCAGCAGCTTAGTAGCGGGAGGCGACGAGCAGTACTTC.

The CDR3: CASSESDLRGEAFF. The CDR3 DNA is TGCGCCAGCAGTGAGTCGGACCTACGGGGTGAAGCTTTCTTT. The chain has TRBV10-1 and TRBJ1-1; D is unresolved. Looked up from germline, CDR1 is WNHNN and CDR2 is SYGVQD (reference sequence). V was trimmed by 0 bases and J by 7 bases, leaving 12 bases between them. This CDR3 comprises 14 residues.

This clone has a handful of counts. The chain is built from TRBV5-1 and TRBJ1-3, with a possible D match to TRBD1 (5 bases). The CDR3 is made up of 17 amino acids. V was clipped by 0 bases and J by 0 bases, with 13 bases between them. Germline V lookup: CDR1 SGHRS, CDR2 YFSETQ. The CDR3 region has the DNA TGCGCCAGCAGCTTGGACAGGACCCCTTCCTCTGGAAACACCATATATTTT. The encoded protein is CASSLDRTPSSGNTIYF. The complete variable domain, with remaining parts taken from reference TRBV5-1 and TRBJ1-3, reads KAGVTQTPRYLIKTRGQQVTLSCSPISGHRSVSWYQQTPGQGLQFLFEYFSETQRNKGNFPGRFSGRQFSNSRSEMNVSTLELGDSALYLCASSLDRTPSSGNTIYFGEGSWLTVV.

The chain joins TRBV7-9 to TRBJ1-2; D gene unclear. With 3 bases removed from V and 5 bases from J, the gap between germline ends came to 16 bases. This CDR3 has 15 amino acids. The germline gives CDR1 SEHNR, CDR2 FQNEAQ (reference sequence). The CDR3 here is CASSFRNTMWYGYTF. The CDR3 DNA follows: TGTGCCAGCAGCTTTCGGAACACTATGTGGTATGGCTACACCTTC.

This clone has only a few counts. This chain uses TRBV12-3 or TRBV12-4 with TRBJ1-4; D might be TRBD1 (5 bases). The CDR3 spans 13 residues. Trimming left V 5 bases short and J 5 bases short, with 9 bases between. The CDR3 loop is CASSLRQNEKLFF. The CDR3 coding sequence is TGTGCCAGCAGTCTCAGACAGAATGAAAAACTGTTTTTT.

The chain couples TRBV7-9 to TRBJ2-7; 7 bases match TRBD1. V lost 5 bases and J lost 0; bases outside the gene matches: 13. Germline V gene lookup returns CDR1 SEHNR and CDR2 FQNEAQ (reference sequence). The CDR3 is made up of 17 amino acids. The CDR3, as DNA: TGTGCCAGCAGCCTCAACAGGGGCCTAGCTCTCTCCTACGAGCAGTACTTC. This codes for CASSLNRGLALSYEQYF.

J is TRBJ1-1 and V is TRBV11-2; D gene unclear. V was trimmed by 3 bases and J by 1 base, leaving 3 bases between them. This CDR3 comprises 12 residues. CDR1 is SGHAT and CDR2 is FQNNGV in the germline V gene. The CDR3 nucleotides are TGTGCCAGCAGCTTCTGGAACACTGAAGCTTTCTTT. Its protein product is CASSFWNTEAFF. The full variable domain, rest sourced from reference TRBV11-2 and TRBJ1-1, is EAGVAQSPRYKIIEKRQSVAFWCNPISGHATLYWYQQILGQGPKLLIQFQNNGVVDDSQLPKDRFSAERLKGVDSTLKIQPAKLEDSAVYLCASSFWNTEAFFGQGTRLTVV.

The table lists this clone with a count of one. V and J are TRBV14 and TRBJ2-5; 8 nucleotides agree with TRBD2. The ends lost 4 bases at V and 3 bases at J; junction bases unmatched: 7. The CDR3 consists of 15 residues. Germline CDR1 reads SGHDN; CDR2 reads FVKESK. CDR3 coding DNA: TGTGCCAGCAGCCGACTCCGGGGGGGGGAAGAGACCCAGTACTTC. Translating it yields CASSRLRGGEETQYF.

The gene calls are TRBV5-1 and TRBJ2-7; 9 bases map to TRBD1. The CDR3 length is 14 residues. CDR1 SGHRS and CDR2 YFSETQ come from the germline V gene. The V and J ends lost 3 bases and 2 bases, in that order; junction bases with no gene match: 3. The CDR3 here is CASSWTGDPYEQYF. CDR3 nucleotide sequence: TGCGCCAGCAGCTGGACAGGGGACCCCTACGAGCAGTACTTC.

This clone occurred once. This chain uses TRBV5-1 with TRBJ2-7; D might be TRBD2 (5 bases). This CDR3 contains 13 residues. The germline CDR1 and CDR2 sequences are SGHRS and YFSETQ. V was cut by 3 bases and J by 6 bases, with 13 bases left in between. The CDR3, as DNA: TGCGCCAGCAGCTCCCCGGGGAGCTCCGAGCAGTACTTC. This gives the protein CASSSPGSSEQYF.

The chain recombines TRBV14 with TRBJ2-2, with 10 bases matching TRBD1. Unmatched junction bases numbered 1, after V lost 1 base and J lost 5 bases. CDR3 length: 15 residues. Germline V lookup: CDR1 SGHDN, CDR2 FVKESK. CDR3 coding DNA: TGTGCCAGCAGCCAAGGACAGGGGGCGACCGGGGAGCTGTTTTTT. It codes for CASSQGQGATGELFF. Drawing the rest from reference TRBV14 and TRBJ2-2, the complete variable domain is EAGVTQFPSHSVIEKGQTVTLRCDPISGHDNLYWYRRVMGKEIKFLLHFVKESKQDESGMPNNRFLAERTGGTYSTLKVQPAELEDSGVYFCASSQGQGATGELFFGEGSRLTVL.

The chain uses TRBV5-4 and TRBJ1-2; D is undetermined. The germline V gene encodes CDR1 SGHNT and CDR2 YYREEE (reference sequence). CDR3 length: 12 residues. Trimming shortened V by 0 bases and J by 8 bases, and 8 bases separated the two germline ends. CDR3 sequence: CASSLVREGYTF. DNA of the CDR3: TGTGCCAGCAGCTTGGTTAGGGAGGGCTACACCTTC.

This sequence joins TRBV4-2 and TRBJ1-1; tentative D call: TRBD1 (5 bases). Germline CDR1 LGHNA, CDR2 YNFKEQ. This CDR3 has 17 amino acids. Trimming stripped 0 bases from V and 0 bases from J, with 14 bases between. The CDR3 loop reads CASSQDGPGRLNTEAFF. CDR3 nucleotide sequence: TGTGCCAGCAGCCAAGATGGGCCAGGGAGGTTGAACACTGAAGCTTTCTTT.

The genes are TRBV18 and TRBJ2-2; D is possibly TRBD1 (8 bases). Trimming shortened V by 3 bases and J by 4 bases, and 15 bases separated the two germline ends. Germline V gives CDR1 KGHSH, CDR2 LQKENI. The CDR3 sequence is 16 residues long. CDR3 sequence: CASSPGGTGTTGELFF. In DNA form, the CDR3 reads TGTGCCAGCTCACCCGGGGGGACAGGAACCACCGGGGAGCTGTTTTTT. The full variable domain, completed using reference TRBV18 and TRBJ2-2, is NAGVMQNPRHLVRRRGQEARLRCSPMKGHSHVYWYRQLPEEGLKFMVYLQKENIIDESGMPKERFSAEFPKEGPSILRIQQVVRGDSAAYFCASSPGGTGTTGELFFGEGSRLTVL.

At least ten counts were recorded for this clone. This CDR3 is CASSSDSEQYF. The CDR3 nucleotides are TGTGCCAGCAGTTCCGACTCCGAGCAGTACTTC. V gene TRBV28 combines with J gene TRBJ2-7; no definite D call. There are 11 residues in the CDR3. From germline, CDR1 is MDHEN and CDR2 SYDVKM. V was cut by 4 bases and J by 6 bases, with 7 bases left in between.

The chain carries TRBV10-3 and TRBJ1-1; TRBD1 agrees at 7 bases. The V gene end was trimmed by 2 bases and the J gene end by 0 bases; junction bases not matched to a gene: 12. Germline CDR1 ENHRY, CDR2 SYGVKD. This CDR3 region has 18 residues. The CDR3 sequence: CAISEPQTGDGLNTEAFF. For the CDR3, the DNA is TGTGCCATCAGTGAGCCCCAAACAGGGGACGGGTTGAACACTGAAGCTTTCTTT.

The count of this clone is one. Distinct nucleotide sequences in the sample also encode this CDR3. V is TRBV2 and J is TRBJ1-5, with a tentative D call TRBD1 (6 bases). The germline CDR1 and CDR2 sequences are SNHLY and FYNNEI. V lost 2 bases, J lost 4 bases, and 9 bases lay in between. The CDR3 loop spans 14 amino acids. The CDR3 sequence is CASSERTENQPQHF. CDR3 DNA: TGTGCCAGCAGTGAAAGGACAGAGAATCAGCCCCAGCATTTT.

The chain carries TRBV6-5 and TRBJ1-2, with D possibly being TRBD1 (5 bases). The ends were cut back, 4 bases at V and 5 bases at J, with 14 bases in the middle. Germline V gives CDR1 MNHEY, CDR2 SVGAGI. The CDR3 loop spans 14 amino acids. CDR3 amino acids: CASSSQQGFYGYTF. In DNA form, the CDR3 reads TGTGCCAGCAGTTCCCAGCAGGGATTTTATGGCTACACCTTC.

This clone appeared a few times. J is TRBJ2-7 and V is TRBV19, with 12 positions matching TRBD2. The trim removed 5 bases at V and 2 bases at J, leaving 4 bases unmatched. The CDR3 runs to 15 residues. Germline lookup yields CDR1 LNHDA and CDR2 SQIVND (reference sequence). The CDR3 sequence is CASSAGLAGTYEQYF. The DNA for the CDR3 is TGTGCCAGTAGTGCTGGACTAGCGGGGACCTACGAGCAGTACTTC. The complete variable domain, with remaining parts taken from reference TRBV19 and TRBJ2-7, reads DGGITQSPKYLFRKEGQNVTLSCEQNLNHDAMYWYRQDPGQGLRLIYYSQIVNDFQKGDIAEGYSVSREKKESFPLTVTSAQKNPTAFYLCASSAGLAGTYEQYFGPGTRLTVT.